A selection of T cell receptor beta chains follows, all from one sample in a study of T-cell reconstitution after alpha-beta-depleted transplantation in children. TCRdb independently ran MiXCR on the PCR reads; one entry per CDR3 protein. This table has 700,000 to 950,000 distinct CDR3 sequences, about 15% appearing once. The sequencing used PBMCs, mostly from graft donor cells, collected 360 days after TCRalphabeta/CD19-depleted stem cell transplant. These receptors came from a male patient under 18 who had a stem cell transplant for acute lymphoblastic leukemia, so the T cells may come from the graft donor. CDR3s include the opening cysteine and the closing phenylalanine or tryptophan.

TRBV30	TRBJ2-7	CAWRFVGTGTYEQYF
TRBV20-1	TRBJ2-5	CSARATQETQYF
TRBV29-1	TRBJ2-3	CSVEEGRGFGGRAANTQYF
TRBV19	TRBJ1-1	CASTQGATEAFF
TRBV4-2	TRBJ2-7	CASSQERVAYEQYF
TRBV7-9	TRBJ1-4	CASTPDSFEKLFF
TRBV7-6	TRBJ2-1	CATTGVDEQFF
TRBV7-6	TRBJ2-7	CASSLGGTSGNYEQYF
TRBV24-1	TRBJ2-1	CATSDLKNERFF
TRBV6-5	TRBJ2-3	CASSYGGGRARDTQYF
TRBV4-1	TRBJ2-7	CASSQEAPSGTLLSYEQYF
TRBV5-1	TRBJ2-6	CASSRSGTEFSGANVLTF
TRBV27	TRBJ2-7	CASSPFPGSYEQYF
TRBV20-1	TRBJ2-5	CSALRGQETQYF
TRBV2	TRBJ2-6	CASSEARASPLSGANVLTF
TRBV3-1	TRBJ2-7	CASSNTYEQYF
TRBV5-1	TRBJ2-1	CASSGGQGTYNEQFF
TRBV29-1	TRBJ1-5	CSVRQNFNQPQHF
TRBV15	TRBJ2-4	CATSRDWSDLNIQYF
TRBV7-9	TRBJ2-7	CASSLGYYEQYF
TRBV15	TRBJ2-1	CATSRDQRLAGYNEQFF
TRBV5-6	TRBJ2-2	CASSPNLQGIDTGELFF
TRBV5-1	TRBJ2-5	CASSLVGTTGETQYF
TRBV18	TRBJ2-5	CASSPHPRAEETQYF
TRBV9	TRBJ2-2	CASSATPGHTGELFF
TRBV29-1	TRBJ1-1	CSVRWGLGMNTEAFF
TRBV12-3/TRBV12-4	TRBJ2-1	CASRGGGTSRNEQFF
TRBV4-2	TRBJ1-2	CASSLTMTASYGYTF
TRBV20-1	TRBJ2-4	CSASLVAKNIQYF
TRBV5-1	TRBJ2-3	CASSTGPLAGTDTQYF
TRBV6-1	TRBJ2-7	CASSDILAYEQYF
TRBV3-1	TRBJ2-4	CASSHPQKATKNIQYF
TRBV19	TRBJ2-3	CASRGGFEGTDTQYF
TRBV6-1	TRBJ2-1	CASRTSGTRTDYNEQFF
TRBV21-1	TRBJ2-3	CASSKEAGQSLGDTQYF
TRBV5-1	TRBJ2-7	CASSLQGALPYEQYF
TRBV6-1	TRBJ2-7	CASSDTSGSYEQYF
TRBV5-1	TRBJ2-7	CASSRGTDYEQYF
TRBV7-7	TRBJ2-1	CASSPSLGNEQFF
TRBV25-1	TRBJ1-1	CASSGDRAMNTEAFF
TRBV20-1	TRBJ1-1	CSARTVRVANTEAFF
TRBV5-1	TRBJ2-1	CASSSLPGQGNNEQFF
TRBV7-9	TRBJ1-3	CASSSRTGGSGNTIYF
TRBV4-1	TRBJ2-5	CASSHTGWGSQETQYF
TRBV29-1	TRBJ2-1	CSVEGVDQPYNEQFF
TRBV10-3	TRBJ2-7	CAISVSHEQYF
TRBV18	TRBJ2-2	CASSPPTSGNTGELFF
TRBV6-2/TRBV6-3	TRBJ2-7	CASSRRTARQYF
TRBV20-1	TRBJ2-7	CSEADRTYEQYF
TRBV18	TRBJ1-1	CASSPGQGVTEAFF
TRBV20-1	TRBJ2-7	CSAKGRTSGISYEQYF
TRBV5-1	TRBJ2-2	CASSPGALKLFF
TRBV4-1	TRBJ2-1	CASSQVGSPSSYNEQFF
TRBV3-1	TRBJ2-1	CASSQGLGANEQFF
TRBV7-9	TRBJ2-1	CASSRLLSYNEQFF
TRBV9	TRBJ2-1	CASSVDSSYNEQFF